A single sample gave rise to the 20 T cell receptor beta chains below, sequenced in a study of CD8+ T cells in alopecia areata. Indicated treatment: oral pan-JAK inhibitor, 5-10 mg twice daily. cDNA reverse transcribed from extracted RNA served as the sequencing template. Clones were read by immunoSEQ multiplex PCR, and TCRdb kept only the in-frame ones, dropping some. Of fewer than 100,000 clones in the sample, around three quarters were seen once. Specimen: CD8+ T cells sorted from blood, collected around week 44, from a patient treated with tofacitinib. These receptors were taken from a human donor with alopecia areata.

The chain joins TRBV4-3 to TRBJ2-7; TRBD2 might be the D (6 bases). V gave up 0 bases and J gave up 5 bases, with 14 bases separating them. Per the germline V gene, CDR1 is LGHNA and CDR2 is YSLEER. This CDR3 region has 15 residues. The CDR3 bases are TGCGCCAGCAGCCAAGATGGGGGGTTCAGGGACGAGCAGTACTTC. This codes for CASSQDGGFRDEQYF.

CDR3 loop: CASSLLGNSYEQYF. The CDR3 DNA follows: TGTGCCAGCAGCTTATTAGGGAATTCCTACGAGCAGTACTTC. The rearrangement joins TRBV7-9 to TRBJ2-7, with unresolved D. From germline, CDR1 is SEHNR and CDR2 FQNEAQ (reference sequence). The V and J ends lost 2 bases and 1 base respectively, with 9 bases between them. The length of the CDR3 is 14 residues.

The CDR3 DNA sequence: TGTGCCAGCTCACCGTCCGCGGGGCAAGGGCAAGAGACCCAGTACTTC. Translating it yields CASSPSAGQGQETQYF. This rearrangement joins TRBV18 to TRBJ2-5, with a tentative D call TRBD2 (6 bases). This CDR3 contains 16 residues. V was shortened by 3 bases and J by 2 bases, with 16 bases between the two germline ends. Germline V gene sequence: CDR1 KGHSH, CDR2 LQKENI. Full variable domain (outside the CDR3, taken from reference TRBV18 and TRBJ2-5): NAGVMQNPRHLVRRRGQEARLRCSPMKGHSHVYWYRQLPEEGLKFMVYLQKENIIDESGMPKERFSAEFPKEGPSILRIQQVVRGDSAAYFCASSPSAGQGQETQYFGPGTRLLVL.

The rearrangement links TRBV19 to TRBJ1-1; no clear D. CDR1 and CDR2 (germline): LNHDA, SQIVND (reference sequence). The length of the CDR3 is 14 residues. The V end lost 3 bases, the J end lost 4 bases, and 12 bases lay between the germline ends. This chain's CDR3 is CASSMDGLSTEAFF. For the CDR3, the DNA is TGTGCCAGTAGTATGGACGGGCTATCCACTGAAGCTTTCTTT.

This chain joins TRBV19 and TRBJ1-2; 9 positions agree with TRBD1. Germline V gene data show CDR1 as LNHDA and CDR2 as SQIVND (reference sequence). This CDR3 comprises 12 residues. V lost 6 bases and J lost 4; bases outside the gene matches: 0. Here the CDR3 reads CASRQGAYGYTF. For the CDR3, the DNA is TGTGCCAGTAGACAGGGGGCCTATGGCTACACCTTC. Variable domain in full (rest from reference TRBV19 and TRBJ1-2): DGGITQSPKYLFRKEGQNVTLSCEQNLNHDAMYWYRQDPGQGLRLIYYSQIVNDFQKGDIAEGYSVSREKKESFPLTVTSAQKNPTAFYLCASRQGAYGYTFGSGTRLTVV.

V is TRBV11-2 and J is TRBJ2-7, with D unclear. V was pared by 1 base and J by 6 bases, with 7 bases between. Germline V CDR1 and CDR2: SGHAT, FQNNGV. The CDR3 runs 12 residues. CDR3 nucleotide sequence: TGTGCCAGCAGCTTAGGGTCGGTCGAGCAGTACTTC. It encodes CASSLGSVEQYF.

The chain couples TRBV4-3 to TRBJ1-6, with D maybe TRBD1 (6 bases). This CDR3 is built from 14 residues. Germline V CDR1 and CDR2: LGHNA, YSLEER. Trimming cost V 2 bases and J 6 bases, with 8 bases left between them. As DNA, the CDR3 is TGCGCCAGCAGCCAAAACAGGGCTAATTCACCCCTCCACTTT. The encoded protein is CASSQNRANSPLHF.

The rearrangement joins TRBV5-6 to TRBJ1-1, with D hard to call. CDR1 SGHDT and CDR2 YYEEEE come from the germline V gene. This CDR3 has 12 residues. V was cut by 0 bases and J by 6 bases, with 6 bases left in between. The CDR3, as DNA: TGTGCCAGCAGCTTGGGGTTCTCTGAAGCTTTCTTT. Translated, it gives CASSLGFSEAFF. Full variable domain (remainder filled in from reference TRBV5-6 and TRBJ1-1): DAGVTQSPTHLIKTRGQQVTLRCSPKSGHDTVSWYQQALGQGPQFIFQYYEEEERQRGNFPDRFSGHQFPNYSSELNVNALLLGDSALYLCASSLGFSEAFFGQGTRLTVV.

This clone was detected once. The chain couples TRBV15 to TRBJ2-2; D ambiguous. The germline V gene encodes CDR1 LNHNV and CDR2 YYDKDF (reference sequence). The CDR3 contains 11 residues. V dropped 9 bases and J dropped 5 bases, with 7 bases sitting between them. CDR3 coding DNA: TGTGCCACTAGGAGAACCGGGGAGCTGTTTTTT. Translated, it gives CATRRTGELFF. Based on the CDR3 plus reference TRBV15 and TRBJ2-2, the full variable domain is DAMVIQNPRYQVTQFGKPVTLSCSQTLNHNVMYWYQQKSSQAPKLLFHYYDKDFNNEADTPDNFQSRRPNTSFCFLDIRSPGLGDTAMYLCATRRTGELFFGEGSRLTVL.

The rearrangement links TRBV5-6 to TRBJ1-1; D perhaps matches TRBD1 (5 bases). Trimming cost V 3 bases and J 3 bases, with 12 bases left between them. CDR1 and CDR2 (germline): SGHDT, YYEEEE. The CDR3 length is 14 residues. CDR3 nucleotide sequence: TGTGCCAGCAGCTATGGGACTGATTACACTGAAGCTTTCTTT. Its protein is CASSYGTDYTEAFF. Together with reference TRBV5-6 and TRBJ1-1, the CDR3 gives the full variable domain: DAGVTQSPTHLIKTRGQQVTLRCSPKSGHDTVSWYQQALGQGPQFIFQYYEEEERQRGNFPDRFSGHQFPNYSSELNVNALLLGDSALYLCASSYGTDYTEAFFGQGTRLTVV.

The chain has TRBV30 and TRBJ2-2, with D maybe TRBD1 (6 bases). V lost 3 bases to trimming and J lost 0 bases, with 11 bases between them. This CDR3 spans 15 amino acids. CDR1 is GTSNPN, CDR2 SVGIG, per germline (reference sequence). This chain's CDR3 is CAWRVGATNTGELFF. For the CDR3, the DNA is TGTGCCTGGAGGGTGGGGGCCACGAACACCGGGGAGCTGTTTTTT.

The chain has TRBV10-2 and TRBJ1-1; a weak D match, TRBD1 (6 bases). Trimming left V 4 bases short and J 8 bases short, with 8 bases between. The CDR3 covers 11 residues. The germline gives CDR1 WSHSY, CDR2 SAAADI. As DNA, the CDR3 is TGCGCCAGCAGTGTAGGACAGGAAGCTTTCTTT. This sequence encodes CASSVGQEAFF.

The V call is TRBV5-1, the J call TRBJ2-7; D is perhaps TRBD2 (5 bases). Germline V CDR1 and CDR2: SGHRS, YFSETQ. The V end was cut by 0 bases, the J end by 5 bases, with 15 bases between. The length of the CDR3 is 15 residues. CDR3 protein: CASSLAGVRINEQYF. The CDR3 bases are TGCGCCAGCAGCTTGGCCGGGGTTCGAATCAACGAGCAGTACTTC.

This chain links TRBV29-1 with TRBJ1-2; a possible D gene is TRBD1 (5 bases). Germline-derived CDR1 and CDR2 are SQVTM and ANQGSEA. The CDR3 is made up of 14 amino acids. Trimming cost V 3 bases and J 0 bases, with 11 bases left between them. The CDR3 spells CSVEAGETNYGYTF. Written as DNA, the CDR3 is TGCAGCGTTGAGGCGGGGGAGACTAACTATGGCTACACCTTC. The full variable domain, completed using reference TRBV29-1 and TRBJ1-2, is SAVISQKPSRDICQRGTSLTIQCQVDSQVTMMFWYRQQPGQSLTLIATANQGSEATYESGFVIDKFPISRPNLTFSTLTVSNMSPEDSSIYLCSVEAGETNYGYTFGSGTRLTVV.

This clone showed up just a few times. The V call is TRBV9, the J call TRBJ2-3, with TRBD1 as a possible D gene (7 bases). Germline V lookup: CDR1 SGDLS, CDR2 YYNGEE. The CDR3 spans 16 residues. Deletions cut 4 bases from V and 2 bases from J, with 17 bases between. The CDR3 here is CASSPGGGGSTDTQYF. DNA of the CDR3: TGTGCCAGCAGCCCCGGAGGGGGCGGCTCCACAGATACGCAGTATTTT. The variable domain in full, completed from reference TRBV9 and TRBJ2-3, reads DSGVTQTPKHLITATGQRVTLRCSPRSGDLSVYWYQQSLDQGLQFLIQYYNGEERAKGNILERFSAQQFPDLHSELNLSSLELGDSALYFCASSPGGGGSTDTQYFGPGTRLTVL.

The J gene is TRBJ1-5, the V gene TRBV5-6; 7 nucleotides align to TRBD1. The junction had 10 bases not matched to a gene; V was cut back by 6 bases and J by 4 bases. CDR1 and CDR2 from the germline V gene are SGHDT and YYEEEE. The CDR3 has 15 amino acids. The CDR3 here is CASTFGDSSNQPQHF. The CDR3 region has the DNA TGTGCCAGCACCTTCGGGGACAGCTCAAATCAGCCCCAGCATTTT.

The rearrangement joins TRBV10-3 to TRBJ2-7, with TRBD1 matching 11 bases. Germline V gene data show CDR1 as ENHRY and CDR2 as SYGVKD. The CDR3 has 13 residues. Trimming took 7 bases from V and 5 from J; bases not matched to a gene: 4. The CDR3 nucleotides are TGTGCCATCATGGGGACAGGGGGAAACGAGCAGTACTTC. Its protein product is CAIMGTGGNEQYF.

The V call is TRBV29-1, the J call TRBJ1-1; 7 nucleotides line up with TRBD1. The germline V gene has CDR1 SQVTM and CDR2 ANQGSEA. The CDR3 runs 15 residues. The V segment lost 0 bases and the J segment 0 bases; nucleotides outside the gene matches: 4. The chain's CDR3 is CSVEEHRGLNTEAFF. CDR3 coding DNA: TGCAGCGTTGAAGAACACAGGGGACTGAACACTGAAGCTTTCTTT. The complete variable domain, with remaining parts taken from reference TRBV29-1 and TRBJ1-1, reads SAVISQKPSRDICQRGTSLTIQCQVDSQVTMMFWYRQQPGQSLTLIATANQGSEATYESGFVIDKFPISRPNLTFSTLTVSNMSPEDSSIYLCSVEEHRGLNTEAFFGQGTRLTVV.

The chain uses TRBV6-4 and TRBJ2-1; TRBD2 aligns across 7 bases. The J segment lost 5 bases and the V segment lost 5 bases, leaving 3 bases of the junction unmatched. The CDR3 sequence is 13 residues long. Germline-derived CDR1 and CDR2 are MRHNA and SNTAGT. In DNA, the CDR3 is TGTGCCAGCAGTAGCGGGGAAAACAATGAGCAGTTCTTC. This gives the protein CASSSGENNEQFF.

This clone has more than one count but fewer than ten. The chain links TRBV29-1 to TRBJ2-5; TRBD1 matches 9 bases. The length of the CDR3 is 11 residues. Germline CDR1 is SQVTM and CDR2 is ANQGSEA. The CDR3 reads CGGTGMETQYF. CDR3 nucleotide sequence: TGCGGCGGGACAGGGATGGAGACCCAGTACTTC.